The 14 T cell receptor beta chains reported below all come from one sample, sequenced in a study of tumor and adjacent non-tumor tissue in lung cancer. A modified ARM-PCR protocol with three rounds of nested PCR amplified TCRbeta. TCRdb recomputed calls from the multiplex PCR reads with MiXCR, one row per CDR3 protein. Found here are about 140,000 distinct CDR3 sequences, roughly 66% of them singletons; the top ten hold 15% to 20%. RNA was extracted from bulk tissue without any cell sorting. The sample comprised lung tumor tissue. These receptors were collected from a man between 60 and 70 years old with small cell lung cancer.

This chain uses TRBV11-2 with TRBJ2-7; the D gene is possibly TRBD2 (5 bases). Between the trimmed V and J ends, which lost 5 bases and 13 bases, there was a span of 24 bases. Germline CDR1 is SGHAT and CDR2 is FQNNGV. The CDR3 runs to 14 residues. The CDR3 reads CASSLSGKPYERYV. As DNA, the CDR3 is TGTGCCAGCAGCCTATCCGGGAAGCCCTACGAGCGATACGTC.

On this clonotype: Sequence at one end of the junction differs from germline and may be a read error. The chain joins TRBV4-2 to TRBJ2-1; 7 nucleotides match TRBD1. Per the germline V gene, CDR1 is LGHNA and CDR2 is YNFKEQ. This CDR3 comprises 15 residues. The CDR3 is CASSRGQVGYNEQLF. Here the CDR3 DNA reads TGTGCCAGCAGCCGAGGACAGGTGGGATACAATGAGCAGTTATTC.

Details on this clonotype: A much bigger clone sits one base away, suggesting this may be a read error. This chain uses TRBV6-6 with TRBJ1-5; no clear D gene. V lost 5 bases and J 7 bases, leaving 9 bases between the germline ends. This CDR3 has 12 residues. CDR1 is MNHNY, CDR2 SVGAGI, per germline (reference sequence). DNA of the CDR3: TGTGCCAGCAGTACCACCAGACAGCCCCAGCATTTT. This sequence encodes CASSTTRQPQHF.

This clonotype has just a few counts. The rearrangement uses TRBV20-1 and TRBJ1-4; no clear D. The CDR3 has 11 residues. V lost 3 bases to trimming and J lost 12 bases, with 11 bases between them. CDR1 DFQATT and CDR2 SNEGSKA come from the germline V gene (reference sequence). The CDR3, as DNA: TGCAGTGCTAGGGGGAGTTACGAACTGTTTTTT. It codes for CSARGSYELFF.

This clonotype was counted many times. The CDR3 coding sequence is TGTGCCTGCCTCAGCGGGAGGTTGGGCACTGAAGCTTTCTTT. This translates into CACLSGRLGTEAFF. V and J are TRBV30 and TRBJ1-1, with unresolved D. Trimming shortened V by 6 bases and J by 4 bases, and 18 bases separated the two germline ends. Germline V gene data show CDR1 as GTSNPN and CDR2 as SVGIG (reference sequence). The CDR3 sequence is 14 residues long.

Comments on this clonotype: Compared with germline, one end of the junction differs, possibly owing to a read error. This chain uses TRBV11-3 with TRBJ2-3; no clear D. Germline lookup yields CDR1 SGHNT and CDR2 YENEEA. CDR3 length: 14 residues. As DNA, the CDR3 is TGCGCCGGCAGCTTAGTGGTAAATACAGATACGCAGTATTTT. Its protein is CAGSLVVNTDTQYF. The full variable domain, in which reference TRBV11-3 and TRBJ2-3 provide the parts outside the CDR3, is EAGVVQSPRYKIIEKKQPVAFWCNPISGHNTLYWYLQNLGQGPELLIRYENEEAVDDSQLPKDRFSAERLKGVDSTLKIQPAELGDSAVYLCAGSLVVNTDTQYFGPGTRLTVL.

As regards this clonotype: The germline gene is not matched at one end of the junction; a read error may be the cause. The chain recombines TRBV12-3 or TRBV12-4 with TRBJ2-3; 11 nucleotides line up with TRBD2. The CDR3 covers 17 residues. CDR3 DNA sequence: TGTGCCAACAACGAGCTCGGACTAGCGGGCGGCACAGATACTCAGTATTTT. The encoded protein is CANNELGLAGGTDTQYF.

Regarding this clonotype: A much larger clone differs from this one at a single base, so this may be a read error. This sequence joins TRBV29-1 and TRBJ1-4; no clear D. Germline values: CDR1 SQVTM, CDR2 ANQGSEA. The CDR3 extends over 11 amino acids. V was shortened by 8 bases and J by 5 bases, with 9 bases between the two germline ends. The CDR3 DNA is TGCAGCACCGATTCCAATGAAAAACTGTTTTTT. Translating it yields CSTDSNEKLFF.

Regarding this clonotype: Mismatch with germline at one junction end may stem from a read error. The chain has TRBV11-2 and TRBJ2-1; 7 bases match TRBD2. The CDR3 runs 17 residues. The germline gives CDR1 SGHAT, CDR2 FQNNGV. CDR3 protein: CATSHLIGAGRGHEQFF. The DNA of the CDR3 is TGTGCCACCAGCCACCTCATAGGGGCAGGGAGGGGCCATGAGCAGTTCTTC.

The chain has TRBV6-1 and TRBJ1-5; D gene ambiguous. The length of the CDR3 is 15 residues. V lost 5 bases and J lost 0, with 11 bases in between. CDR1 and CDR2 (germline): MNHNS, SASEGT. CDR3 bases: TGTGCCAGCAGTTGGACGTCTGATAGCAATCAGCCCCAGCATTTT. Translated, it gives CASSWTSDSNQPQHF.

This clonotype was recorded a few times. The rearrangement uses TRBV6-6 and TRBJ2-1; a possible D gene is TRBD1 (5 bases). The CDR3 has 14 residues. Trimming left V 0 bases short and J 7 bases short, with 10 bases between. Germline V gene data show CDR1 as MNHNY and CDR2 as SVGAGI (reference sequence). CDR3 nucleotides: TGTGCCAGCAGTTACTCGCAGACAGTAAATGAGCAGTTCTTC. Its protein product is CASSYSQTVNEQFF.

In regard to this clonotype: A read error may account for a junction end that differs from germline. The chain combines TRBV11-3 with TRBJ2-1; D gene uncertain. This CDR3 contains 13 residues. Germline V gene lookup returns CDR1 SGHNT and CDR2 YENEEA. CDR3 amino acids: CGSTYLSGDEQFF. For the CDR3, the DNA is TGTGGCAGCACCTATCTATCGGGCGATGAGCAGTTCTTC.

Of note for this clonotype: The conserved closing phenylalanine or tryptophan is absent in this CDR3, likely reflecting a read error. The chain links TRBV11-2 to TRBJ2-2, with D uncertain. This CDR3 contains 13 residues. V was clipped by 6 bases and J by 6 bases, with 11 bases between them. Germline values: CDR1 SGHAT, CDR2 FQNNGV. CDR3 DNA sequence: TGTGCCAGCAGTCCACCTATTTCCGGGGAGCTGTTTATT. It is translated as CASSPPISGELFI.

Turning to this clonotype: Possible read error: a much larger clone is one base away. The rearrangement uses TRBV20-1 and TRBJ2-5, with 9 nucleotides matching TRBD2. V lost 0 bases and J lost 4; bases outside the gene matches: 6. The CDR3 sequence is 15 residues long. Germline V CDR1 and CDR2: DFQATT, SNEGSKA (reference sequence). Written as DNA, the CDR3 is TGCAGTGCTAGAGATATAGCGGGAGTAGGAGAGACCCAGTACTTC. Translating it yields CSARDIAGVGETQYF.